Listed here is a single T cell receptor beta chain. The target of this receptor is not known. Per-base quality was not reported, and no clone a single base away is much larger than it. PBMCs were isolated by Ficoll-Paque density gradient centrifugation. The CDR3, cysteine through phenylalanine, is 16 amino acids long. The kept DNA is CDR3 alone, 48 bases in frame from the first base. CDR1 and CDR2, per the germline V gene, are KGHSH and LQKENI. Compared with germline, V lacks 0 bases and J lacks 5 bases; bases without a gene match: 5. This sample stems from a study of T-cell memory formation after mild COVID-19 (dated by TCRdb to 2020 to 2022). General notes on the study: Most TCR sequence clusters were specific to one of the two donors. In a couple of donors, T-cell clones that expanded and contracted after mild COVID-19 were followed by sequencing TCRalpha and TCRbeta repertoires longitudinally. The cohort was made up of two young adult volunteers, one female and one male, who were previously healthy. Results and caveats for the whole study, not just this receptor: From day 15 to 85, contracting clones showed balanced CD4/CD8 phenotypes, whereas a second wave of clones that expanded from day 15 to 37 leaned towards CD4+. Only two mild cases were covered in the study, and larger cohorts including severe cases with pre-infection samples were considered necessary. SARS-CoV-2 specificity was not confirmed for the second-wave clones peaking on day 37. Some responding clones were detected in pre-infection memory, suggesting pre-existing cross-reactive memory T cells joined the SARS-CoV-2 response. Contracting CD4+ clones were located mainly in the CM and EM memory subsets, whereas CD8+ clones were found to be enriched in EMRA.

Sequencing took place on an Illumina NovaSeq 6000. TCRalpha and TCRbeta cDNA libraries were built by 5'RACE with constant-segment primers, adding sample barcodes and unique molecular identifiers. Trizol reagent was used to extract RNA from every sample. The libraries were amplified in two PCR steps, and the second step added a second sample barcode and Illumina TruSeq adapters. Libraries were sequenced on an Illumina NovaSeq with 2 x 150 bp paired-end reads. For the original study's pipeline: Reads were demultiplexed and collapsed into UMI-guided consensus sequences with migec v1.2.7. With mixcr v2.1.11, UMI consensuses were aligned to TRA and TRB V and J templates and assembled into clonotypes. A clonotype was counted as expanded or contracted only if both edgeR and NoisET called the change significant, with noise models trained on biological replicates. For edgeR calls, the thresholds were a false discovery rate-adjusted p below 0.01 and a log2 fold-change of 1. As an exploratory analysis of dynamics, max-normalized trajectories of the 1000 most abundant clonotypes were examined by PCA with hierarchical clustering. The CD4 or CD8 phenotype of responding clones was assigned using the separately sequenced CD4+ and CD8+ repertoires. In-frame beta chains were kept once TCRdb had trimmed the public reads at Q25 with fastp and called clones with MiXCR. Rows merge per CDR3 protein into single entries with the most common DNA and genes. TCRdb's processing, not the authors' own work, is the source of the V and J calls. The sample has around 110,000 distinct CDR3 sequences on record, over 15% of them singletons. The top ten clones comprise 28% of the sample.

Recombination linked TRBV18 to TRBJ2-2; TRBD2 agrees with 8 junctional bases. The receptor was derived from an adult woman who had mild COVID-19 (a few samples of this study predate the infection). The sample titles of this study are shuffled in the database, so cell type and time point are left out; the donor was told from shared clones. Sequenced: PBMCs or a T cell subset sorted from them (not recorded which). In nucleotides, the sequence is TGTGCCAGCTCACCACCAACGGGAGGGTGGACCGGGGAGCTGTTTTTT. The encoded protein is CASSPPTGGWTGELFF.